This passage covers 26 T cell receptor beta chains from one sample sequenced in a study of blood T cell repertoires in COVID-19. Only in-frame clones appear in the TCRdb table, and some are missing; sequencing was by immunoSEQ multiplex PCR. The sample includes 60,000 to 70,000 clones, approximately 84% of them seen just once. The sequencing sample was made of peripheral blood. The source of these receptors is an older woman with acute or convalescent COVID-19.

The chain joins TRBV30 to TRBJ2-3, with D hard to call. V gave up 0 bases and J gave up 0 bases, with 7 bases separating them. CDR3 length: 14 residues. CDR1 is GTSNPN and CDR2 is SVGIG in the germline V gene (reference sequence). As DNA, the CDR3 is TGTGCCTGGAGTGTACTCGGGAGCACAGATACGCAGTATTTT. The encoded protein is CAWSVLGSTDTQYF.

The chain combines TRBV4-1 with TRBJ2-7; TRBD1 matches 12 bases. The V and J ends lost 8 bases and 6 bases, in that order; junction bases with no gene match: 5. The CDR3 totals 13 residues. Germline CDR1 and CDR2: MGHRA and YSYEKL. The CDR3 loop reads CASRGTGGSEQYF. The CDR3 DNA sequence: TGCGCCAGCCGGGGGACAGGGGGCTCCGAGCAGTACTTC.

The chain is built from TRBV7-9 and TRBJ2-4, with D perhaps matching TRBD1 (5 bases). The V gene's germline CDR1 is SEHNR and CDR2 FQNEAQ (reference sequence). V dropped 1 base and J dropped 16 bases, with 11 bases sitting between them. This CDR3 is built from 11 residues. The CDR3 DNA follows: TGTGCCAGCAGCTTAGGGGGCCGGGTTTACTTC. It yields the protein CASSLGGRVYF.

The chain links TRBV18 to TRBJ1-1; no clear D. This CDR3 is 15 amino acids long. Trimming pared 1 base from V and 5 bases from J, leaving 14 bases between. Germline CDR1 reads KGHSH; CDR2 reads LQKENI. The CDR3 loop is CASSPQEGTRTEAFF. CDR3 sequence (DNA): TGTGCCAGCTCACCACAGGAGGGCACGAGGACTGAAGCTTTCTTT.

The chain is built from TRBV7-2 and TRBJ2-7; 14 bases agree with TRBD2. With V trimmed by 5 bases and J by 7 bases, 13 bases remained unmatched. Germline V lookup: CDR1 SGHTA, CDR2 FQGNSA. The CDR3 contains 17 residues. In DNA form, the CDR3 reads TGTGCCAGCAGCCCTGGGACTAGCGGGGGCCGGGGTAGGGAGCAGTACTTC. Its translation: CASSPGTSGGRGREQYF.

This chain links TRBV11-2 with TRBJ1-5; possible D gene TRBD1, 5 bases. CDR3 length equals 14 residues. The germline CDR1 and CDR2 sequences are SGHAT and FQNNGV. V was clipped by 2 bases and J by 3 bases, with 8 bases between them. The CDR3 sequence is CASSLQGFNQPQHF. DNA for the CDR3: TGTGCCAGCAGCTTACAGGGTTTCAATCAGCCCCAGCATTTT.

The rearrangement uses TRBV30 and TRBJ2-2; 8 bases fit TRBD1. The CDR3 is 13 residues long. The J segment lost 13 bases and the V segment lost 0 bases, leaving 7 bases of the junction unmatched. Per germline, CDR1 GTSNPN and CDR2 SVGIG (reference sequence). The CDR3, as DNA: TGTGCCTGGAGTGTTCCGGACAGGGAAGGGCTGTTTTTT. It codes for CAWSVPDREGLFF. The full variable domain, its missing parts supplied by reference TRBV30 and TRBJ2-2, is SQTIHQWPATLVQPVGSPLSLECTVEGTSNPNLYWYRQAAGRGLQLLFYSVGIGQISSEVPQNLSASRPQDRQFILSSKKLLLSDSGFYLCAWSVPDREGLFFGEGSRLTVL.

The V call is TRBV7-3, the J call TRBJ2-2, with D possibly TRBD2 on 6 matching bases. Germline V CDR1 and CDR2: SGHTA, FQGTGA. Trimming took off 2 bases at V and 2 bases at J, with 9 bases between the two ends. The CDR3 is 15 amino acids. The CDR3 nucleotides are TGTGCCAGCAGCTTAGCGGGGACCAACACCGGGGAGCTGTTTTTT. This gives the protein CASSLAGTNTGELFF.

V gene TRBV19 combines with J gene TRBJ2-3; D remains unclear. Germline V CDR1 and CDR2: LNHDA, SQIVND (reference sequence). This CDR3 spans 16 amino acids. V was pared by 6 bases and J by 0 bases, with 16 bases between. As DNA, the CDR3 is TGTGCCAGTAGAGATCGACCAGGCCGAAGCACAGATACGCAGTATTTT. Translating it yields CASRDRPGRSTDTQYF. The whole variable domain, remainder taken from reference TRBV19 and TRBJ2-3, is DGGITQSPKYLFRKEGQNVTLSCEQNLNHDAMYWYRQDPGQGLRLIYYSQIVNDFQKGDIAEGYSVSREKKESFPLTVTSAQKNPTAFYLCASRDRPGRSTDTQYFGPGTRLTVL.

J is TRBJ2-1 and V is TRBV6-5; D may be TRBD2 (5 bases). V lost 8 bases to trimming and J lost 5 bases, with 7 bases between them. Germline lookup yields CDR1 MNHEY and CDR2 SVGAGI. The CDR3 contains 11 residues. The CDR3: CASARDNEQFF. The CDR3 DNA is TGTGCCAGCGCGAGGGACAATGAGCAGTTCTTC.

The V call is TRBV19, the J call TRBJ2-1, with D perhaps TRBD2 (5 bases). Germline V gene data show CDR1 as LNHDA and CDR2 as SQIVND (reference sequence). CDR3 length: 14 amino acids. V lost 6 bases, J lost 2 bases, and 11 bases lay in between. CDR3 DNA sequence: TGTGCCAGTAGCACCGCCGGGGCCTACAATGAGCAGTTCTTC. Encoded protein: CASSTAGAYNEQFF.

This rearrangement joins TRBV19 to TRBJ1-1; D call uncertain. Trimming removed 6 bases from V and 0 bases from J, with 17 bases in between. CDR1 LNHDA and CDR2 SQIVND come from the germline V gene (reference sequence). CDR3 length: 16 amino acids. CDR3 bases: TGTGCCAGTAGCGACAACAAGGAACTCTTGAACACTGAAGCTTTCTTT. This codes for CASSDNKELLNTEAFF.

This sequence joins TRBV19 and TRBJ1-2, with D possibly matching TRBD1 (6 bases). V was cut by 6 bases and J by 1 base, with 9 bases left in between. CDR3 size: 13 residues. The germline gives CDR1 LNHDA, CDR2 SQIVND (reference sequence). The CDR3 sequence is CASRRTVNYGYTF. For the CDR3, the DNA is TGTGCCAGTAGACGGACAGTTAACTATGGCTACACCTTC.

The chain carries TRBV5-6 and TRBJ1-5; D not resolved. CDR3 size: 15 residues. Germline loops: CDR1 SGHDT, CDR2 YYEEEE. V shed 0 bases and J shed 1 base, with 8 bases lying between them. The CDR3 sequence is CASSLAGTSNQPQHF. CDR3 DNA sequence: TGTGCCAGCAGCTTGGCTGGCACGAGCAATCAGCCCCAGCATTTT.

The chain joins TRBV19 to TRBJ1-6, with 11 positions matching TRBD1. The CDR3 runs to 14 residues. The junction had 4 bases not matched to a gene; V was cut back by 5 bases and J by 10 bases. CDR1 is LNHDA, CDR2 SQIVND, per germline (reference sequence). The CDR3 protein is CASSSGTGGSPLHF. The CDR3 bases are TGTGCCAGTAGTTCCGGGACAGGGGGATCACCCCTCCACTTT.

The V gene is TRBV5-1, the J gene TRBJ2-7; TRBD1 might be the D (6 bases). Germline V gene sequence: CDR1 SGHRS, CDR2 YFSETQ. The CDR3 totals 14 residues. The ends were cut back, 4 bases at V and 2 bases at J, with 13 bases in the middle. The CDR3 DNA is TGCGCCAGCAGCGCGGAAACAGGGCCCTACGAGCAGTACTTC. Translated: CASSAETGPYEQYF.

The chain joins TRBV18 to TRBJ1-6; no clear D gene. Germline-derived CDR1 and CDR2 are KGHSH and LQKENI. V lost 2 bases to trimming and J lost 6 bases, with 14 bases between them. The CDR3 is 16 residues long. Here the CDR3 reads CASSPIPTDPNSPLHF. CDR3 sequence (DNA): TGTGCCAGCTCACCAATACCGACTGACCCTAATTCACCCCTCCACTTT.

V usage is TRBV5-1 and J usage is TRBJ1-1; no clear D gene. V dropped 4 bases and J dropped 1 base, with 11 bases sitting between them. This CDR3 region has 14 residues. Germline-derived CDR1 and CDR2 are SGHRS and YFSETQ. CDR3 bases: TGCGCCAGCAGCCAGGCTTCTGCGAACACTGAAGCTTTCTTT. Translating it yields CASSQASANTEAFF.

CDR3 bases: TGCGCCAGCAGCTCGGGACAGGGTGGCTCACCCCTCCACTTT. This sequence encodes CASSSGQGGSPLHF. The gene calls are TRBV5-1 and TRBJ1-6, with 9 bases lining up with TRBD1. J was trimmed by 10 bases and V by 3 bases; bases with no gene match: 5. This CDR3 has 14 amino acids. From germline, CDR1 is SGHRS and CDR2 YFSETQ.

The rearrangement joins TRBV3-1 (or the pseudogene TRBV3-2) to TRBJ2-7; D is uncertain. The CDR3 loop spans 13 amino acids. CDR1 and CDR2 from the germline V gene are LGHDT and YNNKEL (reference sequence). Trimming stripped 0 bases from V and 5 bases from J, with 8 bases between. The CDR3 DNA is TGTGCCAGCAGCCAAGATTATCCCCACGAGCAGTACTTC. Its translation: CASSQDYPHEQYF.

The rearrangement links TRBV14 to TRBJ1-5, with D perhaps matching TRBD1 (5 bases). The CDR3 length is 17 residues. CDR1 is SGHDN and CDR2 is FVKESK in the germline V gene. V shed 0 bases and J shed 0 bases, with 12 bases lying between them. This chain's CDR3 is CASSQEGGGTSNQPQHF. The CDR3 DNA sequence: TGTGCCAGCAGCCAAGAAGGCGGAGGGACTAGCAATCAGCCCCAGCATTTT. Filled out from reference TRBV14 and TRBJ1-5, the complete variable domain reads EAGVTQFPSHSVIEKGQTVTLRCDPISGHDNLYWYRRVMGKEIKFLLHFVKESKQDESGMPNNRFLAERTGGTYSTLKVQPAELEDSGVYFCASSQEGGGTSNQPQHFGDGTRLSIL.

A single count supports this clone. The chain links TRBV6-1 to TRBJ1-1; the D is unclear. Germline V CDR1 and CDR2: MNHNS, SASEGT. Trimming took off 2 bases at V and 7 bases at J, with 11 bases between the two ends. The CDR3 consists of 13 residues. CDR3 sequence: CASSEPSPLEAFF. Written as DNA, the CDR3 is TGTGCCAGCAGTGAACCGTCTCCCCTTGAAGCTTTCTTT.

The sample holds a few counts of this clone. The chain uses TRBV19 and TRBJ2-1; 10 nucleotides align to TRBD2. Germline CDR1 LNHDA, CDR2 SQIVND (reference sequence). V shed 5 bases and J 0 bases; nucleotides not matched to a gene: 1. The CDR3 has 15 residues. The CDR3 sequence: CASSPSGSSYNEQFF. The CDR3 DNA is TGTGCCAGTAGTCCTAGCGGGAGCTCCTACAATGAGCAGTTCTTC. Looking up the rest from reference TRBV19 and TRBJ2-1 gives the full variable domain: DGGITQSPKYLFRKEGQNVTLSCEQNLNHDAMYWYRQDPGQGLRLIYYSQIVNDFQKGDIAEGYSVSREKKESFPLTVTSAQKNPTAFYLCASSPSGSSYNEQFFGPGTRLTVL.

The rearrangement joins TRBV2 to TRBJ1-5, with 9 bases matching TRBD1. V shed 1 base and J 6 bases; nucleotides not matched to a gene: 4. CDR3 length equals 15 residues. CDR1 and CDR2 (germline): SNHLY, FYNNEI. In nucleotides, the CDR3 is TGTGCCAGCAGTGAAGAGGGACAGGGCAGTCAGCCCCAGCATTTT. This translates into CASSEEGQGSQPQHF.

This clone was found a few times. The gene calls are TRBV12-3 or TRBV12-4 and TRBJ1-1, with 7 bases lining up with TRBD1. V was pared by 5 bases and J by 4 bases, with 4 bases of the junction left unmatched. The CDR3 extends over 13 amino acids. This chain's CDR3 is CASSHNRGTEAFF. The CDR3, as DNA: TGTGCCAGCAGTCATAACAGGGGCACTGAAGCTTTCTTT.

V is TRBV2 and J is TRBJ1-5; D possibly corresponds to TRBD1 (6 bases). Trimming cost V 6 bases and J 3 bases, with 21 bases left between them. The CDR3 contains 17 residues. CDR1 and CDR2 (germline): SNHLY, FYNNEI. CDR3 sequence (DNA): TGTGCCAGCAGCCAAGGTTGGGGGGGCGATCCCAATCAGCCCCAGCATTTT. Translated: CASSQGWGGDPNQPQHF.